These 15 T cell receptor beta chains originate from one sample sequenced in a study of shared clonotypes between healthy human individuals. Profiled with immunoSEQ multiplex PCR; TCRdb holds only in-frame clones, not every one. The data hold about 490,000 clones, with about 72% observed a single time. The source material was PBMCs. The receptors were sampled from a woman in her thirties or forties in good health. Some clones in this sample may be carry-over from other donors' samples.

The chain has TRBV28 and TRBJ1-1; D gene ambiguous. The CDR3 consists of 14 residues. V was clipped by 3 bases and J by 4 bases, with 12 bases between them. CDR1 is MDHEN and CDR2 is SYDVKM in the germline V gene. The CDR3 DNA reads TGTGCCAGCAGTTTGACACCCGCCCCCACTGAAGCTTTCTTT. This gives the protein CASSLTPAPTEAFF. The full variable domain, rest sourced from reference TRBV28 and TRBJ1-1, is DVKVTQSSRYLVKRTGEKVFLECVQDMDHENMFWYRQDPGLGLRLIYFSYDVKMKEKGDIPEGYSVSREKKERFSLILESASTNQTSMYLCASSLTPAPTEAFFGQGTRLTVV.

Here the CDR3 DNA reads TGTGCCAGCAGCGCGGGACTAGCGGGCCCCTACGAGCAGTACTTC. It yields the protein CASSAGLAGPYEQYF. The chain employs TRBV7-2 and TRBJ2-7; 12 bases map to TRBD2. CDR1 is SGHTA, CDR2 FQGNSA, per germline. The CDR3 totals 15 residues. Unmatched junction bases numbered 4, after V lost 5 bases and J lost 2 bases.

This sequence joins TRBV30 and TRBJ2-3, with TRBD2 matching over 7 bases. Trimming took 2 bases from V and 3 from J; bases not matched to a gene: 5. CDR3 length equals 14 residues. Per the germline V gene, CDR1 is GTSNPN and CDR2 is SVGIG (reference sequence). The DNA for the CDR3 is TGTGCCTGGAGTATAACCGGGAGGACAGATACGCAGTATTTT. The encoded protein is CAWSITGRTDTQYF.

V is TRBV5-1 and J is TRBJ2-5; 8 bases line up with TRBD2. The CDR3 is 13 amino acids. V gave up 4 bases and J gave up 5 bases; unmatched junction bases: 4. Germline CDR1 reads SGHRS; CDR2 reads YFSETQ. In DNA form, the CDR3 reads TGCGCCAGCAGCCCGCCGGGGGGGGAGACCCAGTACTTC. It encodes CASSPPGGETQYF.

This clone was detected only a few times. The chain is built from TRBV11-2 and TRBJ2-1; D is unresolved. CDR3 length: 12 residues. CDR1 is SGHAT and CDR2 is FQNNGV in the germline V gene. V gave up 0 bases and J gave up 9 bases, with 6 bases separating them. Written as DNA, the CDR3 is TGTGCCAGCAGCTTAGATTGGGGTGAGCAGTTCTTC. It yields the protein CASSLDWGEQFF. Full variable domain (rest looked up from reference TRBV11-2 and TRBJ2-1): EAGVAQSPRYKIIEKRQSVAFWCNPISGHATLYWYQQILGQGPKLLIQFQNNGVVDDSQLPKDRFSAERLKGVDSTLKIQPAKLEDSAVYLCASSLDWGEQFFGPGTRLTVL.

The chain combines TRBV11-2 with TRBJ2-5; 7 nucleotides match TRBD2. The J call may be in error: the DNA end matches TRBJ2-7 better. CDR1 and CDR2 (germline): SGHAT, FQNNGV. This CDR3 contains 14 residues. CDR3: CASSSGLGLYEQYF. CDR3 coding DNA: TGTGCCAGCAGCTCTGGACTAGGTCTCTACGAGCAGTACTTC.

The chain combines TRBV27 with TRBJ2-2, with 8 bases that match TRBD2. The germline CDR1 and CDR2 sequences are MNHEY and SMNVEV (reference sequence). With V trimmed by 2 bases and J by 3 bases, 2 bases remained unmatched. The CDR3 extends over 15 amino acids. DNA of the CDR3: TGTGCCAGCAGTTTAGCGGGAGGCTACACCGGGGAGCTGTTTTTT. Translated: CASSLAGGYTGELFF.

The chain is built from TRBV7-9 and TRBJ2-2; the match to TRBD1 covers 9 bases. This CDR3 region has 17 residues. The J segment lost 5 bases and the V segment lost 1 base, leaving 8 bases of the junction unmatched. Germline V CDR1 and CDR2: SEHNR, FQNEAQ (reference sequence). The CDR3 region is CASSLDEGQGTTGELFF. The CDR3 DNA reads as TGTGCCAGCAGCTTAGATGAAGGACAGGGGACAACCGGGGAGCTGTTTTTT.

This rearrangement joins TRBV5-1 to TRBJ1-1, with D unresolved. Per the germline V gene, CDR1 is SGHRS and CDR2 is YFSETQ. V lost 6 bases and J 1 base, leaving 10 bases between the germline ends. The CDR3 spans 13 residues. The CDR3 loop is CASTTSTNTEAFF. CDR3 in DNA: TGCGCCAGCACCACCTCAACGAACACTGAAGCTTTCTTT.

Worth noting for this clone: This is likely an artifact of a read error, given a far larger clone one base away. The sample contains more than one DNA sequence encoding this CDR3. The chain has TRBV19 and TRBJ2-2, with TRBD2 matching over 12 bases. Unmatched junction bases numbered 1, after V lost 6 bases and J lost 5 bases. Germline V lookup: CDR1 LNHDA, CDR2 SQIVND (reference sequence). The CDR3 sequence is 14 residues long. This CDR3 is CASRLAGGTGELFF. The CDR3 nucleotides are TGTGCCAGTAGGCTAGCGGGAGGGACCGGGGAGCTGTTTTTT. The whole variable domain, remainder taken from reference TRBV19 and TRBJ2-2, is DGGITQSPKYLFRKEGQNVTLSCEQNLNHDAMYWYRQDPGQGLRLIYYSQIVNDFQKGDIAEGYSVSREKKESFPLTVTSAQKNPTAFYLCASRLAGGTGELFFGEGSRLTVL.

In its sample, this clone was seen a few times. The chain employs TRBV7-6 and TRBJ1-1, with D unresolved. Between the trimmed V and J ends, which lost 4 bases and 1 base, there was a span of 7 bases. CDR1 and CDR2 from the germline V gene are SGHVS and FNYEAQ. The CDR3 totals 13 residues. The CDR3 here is CASSWRPNTEAFF. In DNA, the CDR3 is TGTGCCAGCAGCTGGAGGCCGAACACTGAAGCTTTCTTT.

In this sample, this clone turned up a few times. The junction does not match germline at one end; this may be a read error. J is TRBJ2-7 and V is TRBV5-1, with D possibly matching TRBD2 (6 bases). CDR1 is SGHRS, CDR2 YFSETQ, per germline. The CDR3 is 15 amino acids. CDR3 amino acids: CASKADGSGSSEQYF. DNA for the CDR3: TGCGCCAGCAAGGCTGACGGGAGTGGGTCCTCCGAGCAGTACTTC.

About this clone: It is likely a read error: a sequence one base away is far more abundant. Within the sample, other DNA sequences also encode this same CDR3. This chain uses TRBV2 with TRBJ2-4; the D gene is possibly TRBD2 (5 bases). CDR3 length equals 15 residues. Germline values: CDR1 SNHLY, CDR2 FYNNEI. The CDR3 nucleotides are TGTGCCAGCAGTGTTGAGGCGAACGGGGAAAACATCCAGTACTTC. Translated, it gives CASSVEANGENIQYF.

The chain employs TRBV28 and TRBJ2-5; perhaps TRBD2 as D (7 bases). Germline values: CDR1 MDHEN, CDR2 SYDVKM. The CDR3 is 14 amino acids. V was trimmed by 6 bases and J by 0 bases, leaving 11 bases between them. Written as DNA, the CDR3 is TGTGCCAGCAGAGGGGGGGGTCACCAAGAGACCCAGTACTTC. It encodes CASRGGGHQETQYF. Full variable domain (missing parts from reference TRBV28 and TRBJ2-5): DVKVTQSSRYLVKRTGEKVFLECVQDMDHENMFWYRQDPGLGLRLIYFSYDVKMKEKGDIPEGYSVSREKKERFSLILESASTNQTSMYLCASRGGGHQETQYFGPGTRLLVL.

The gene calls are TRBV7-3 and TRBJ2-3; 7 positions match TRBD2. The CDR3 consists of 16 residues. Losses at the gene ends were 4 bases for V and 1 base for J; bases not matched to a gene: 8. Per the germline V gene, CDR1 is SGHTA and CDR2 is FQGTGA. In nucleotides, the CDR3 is TGTGCCAGCAGCTCCCGTGGGCTAGCGGGCACAGATACGCAGTATTTT. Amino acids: CASSSRGLAGTDTQYF.